This T cell receptor beta chain was captured by sequencing in a study of T-cell reconstitution after alpha-beta-depleted transplantation in children. Whole-study findings and limits: Several hundred rapidly expanded clones from non-depleted graft cells reportedly supplied alpha-beta T cells about two months post-transplant. When one year had passed after transplant, most T-cell counts and diversity came from newly produced T cells. Certain patients had high TCRbeta diversity at day 60, and it came from recipient T cells and thymic progenitors that survived.

This sample's TCRbeta library carried unique molecular identifier barcodes. Each CDR3 protein is one row after TCRdb ran MiXCR on the PCR reads. The table records about 440,000 distinct CDR3 sequences, around two fifths of them present only once. This clonotype was observed a single time. The target antigen is unknown. The clonotype comes from a girl aged 2-10 years with aplastic anemia, due to receive a stem cell transplant. The source material was PBMCs, sampled before TCRalphabeta/CD19-depleted stem cell transplant.

The CDR3: CSARGLLAKNIQYF. As DNA, the CDR3 is TGCAGTGCTAGGGGATTACTAGCCAAAAACATTCAGTACTTC. V is TRBV20-1 and J is TRBJ2-4; D is ambiguous. The CDR3 totals 14 residues. Trimming removed 3 bases at V and 0 bases at J, with 9 bases between. Germline V lookup: CDR1 DFQATT, CDR2 SNEGSKA (reference sequence).